These 17 T cell receptor beta chains originate from one sample sequenced in a study of OX40 agonist ivuxolimab in advanced cancers. This table comes from immunoSEQ multiplex PCR, and its TCRdb copy is limited to in-frame clones, with some not included. The sample records about 40,000 clones, 80% to 90% being singletons. The specimen was CD4+ or CD8+ T cells sorted from blood, collected in a trial of the OX40 agonist ivuxolimab. The receptors were sampled from an adult with an advanced solid tumor such as melanoma, head and neck, liver or kidney cancer.

This chain uses TRBV27 with TRBJ1-6, with D unclear. The CDR3 is 17 residues long. The ends were cut back, 1 base at V and 5 bases at J, with 15 bases in the middle. The V gene's germline CDR1 is MNHEY and CDR2 SMNVEV (reference sequence). The CDR3 sequence is CASSLYVAKDDNSPLHF. CDR3 coding DNA: TGTGCCAGCAGTTTATACGTGGCGAAGGATGATAATTCACCCCTCCACTTT.

V gene TRBV14 combines with J gene TRBJ2-6, with D tentatively TRBD2 (5 bases). Germline CDR1 reads SGHDN; CDR2 reads FVKESK. This CDR3 is built from 16 residues. V was shortened by 4 bases and J by 0 bases, with 10 bases between the two germline ends. The CDR3: CASSLWGVSGANVLTF. In nucleotides, the CDR3 is TGTGCCAGCAGCCTCTGGGGAGTCTCTGGGGCCAACGTCCTGACTTTC. Combining the CDR3 with reference TRBV14 and TRBJ2-6 gives the whole variable domain EAGVTQFPSHSVIEKGQTVTLRCDPISGHDNLYWYRRVMGKEIKFLLHFVKESKQDESGMPNNRFLAERTGGTYSTLKVQPAELEDSGVYFCASSLWGVSGANVLTFGAGSRLTVL.

V usage is TRBV4-3 and J usage is TRBJ2-5; no reliable D call. Germline CDR1 LGHNA, CDR2 YSLEER. V dropped 3 bases and J dropped 8 bases, with 22 bases sitting between them. The CDR3 length is 16 residues. The CDR3 nucleotides are TGCGCCAGCAGCCAGGCCGAGAGTAGTATAACCGATACCCAGTACTTC. Translating gives CASSQAESSITDTQYF.

V gene TRBV6-5 combines with J gene TRBJ1-5; D is perhaps TRBD1 (6 bases). The CDR3 sequence is 15 residues long. Deletions cut 5 bases from V and 5 bases from J, with 16 bases between. Germline values: CDR1 MNHEY, CDR2 SVGAGI. The DNA of the CDR3 is TGTGCCAGCAGTCCTACAGGGTCTCGGGATCAGCCCCAGCATTTT. Amino acids: CASSPTGSRDQPQHF.

V and J are TRBV13 and TRBJ2-7; D is uncertain. The ends were cut back, 3 bases at V and 3 bases at J, with 6 bases in the middle. In germline, CDR1 is PRHDT, CDR2 FYEKMQ (reference sequence). The CDR3 loop spans 12 amino acids. In DNA, the CDR3 is TGTGCCAGCAGCTTGTGGGACTACGAGCAGTACTTC. Residues: CASSLWDYEQYF.

CDR3 in DNA: TGTGCCAGCAGGCATACCCGGGGGCCCACCGGGGAGCTGTTTTTT. This encodes CASRHTRGPTGELFF. The V call is TRBV7-9, the J call TRBJ2-2; the D call may be TRBD1 or TRBD2 (6 bases each). Trimming pared 6 bases from V and 4 bases from J, leaving 15 bases between. The CDR3 contains 15 residues. Germline V gives CDR1 SEHNR, CDR2 FQNEAQ (reference sequence).

The chain links TRBV6-4 to TRBJ1-5; D might be TRBD1 (5 bases). The CDR3 has 16 residues. Germline values: CDR1 MRHNA, CDR2 SNTAGT. V lost 6 bases and J lost 0, with 15 bases in between. The chain's CDR3 is CASRTTAVYSNQPQHF. As DNA, the CDR3 is TGTGCCAGCAGGACGACAGCGGTATATAGCAATCAGCCCCAGCATTTT.

V usage is TRBV7-6 and J usage is TRBJ2-7, with TRBD2 identical over 7 bases. Looked up from germline, CDR1 is SGHVS and CDR2 is FNYEAQ. After removal of 5 bases from V and 2 bases from J, the junction contained 9 bases not matched to a gene. The length of the CDR3 is 15 residues. The DNA for the CDR3 is TGTGCCAGCAGCAGAGAGGGAGGGGAGGCCTACGAGCAGTACTTC. It specifies CASSREGGEAYEQYF.

This chain links TRBV9 with TRBJ1-6; the match to TRBD1 covers 8 bases. The CDR3 loop spans 14 amino acids. The trim removed 4 bases at V and 7 bases at J, leaving 4 bases unmatched. In germline, CDR1 is SGDLS, CDR2 YYNGEE. CDR3 residues: CASSPTGGNSPLHF. As DNA, the CDR3 is TGTGCCAGCAGCCCCACAGGGGGGAATTCACCCCTCCACTTT.

This clone was recorded only once. This CDR3 is CASSLLPGQGNEQYF. The CDR3 coding sequence is TGTGCCAGCAGCCTCTTACCGGGACAGGGTAACGAGCAGTACTTC. This rearrangement joins TRBV6-1 to TRBJ2-7; 9 nucleotides line up with TRBD1. CDR1 is MNHNS and CDR2 is SASEGT in the germline V gene. The CDR3 loop spans 15 amino acids. J was trimmed by 5 bases and V by 6 bases; bases with no gene match: 11.

CDR3 nucleotide sequence: TGTGCCAGCAGTGAATTTGGGGGCTACAATGAGCAGTTCTTC. Translation gives CASSEFGGYNEQFF. V usage is TRBV25-1 and J usage is TRBJ2-1; either TRBD1 or TRBD2 may fit D (5 bases each). Germline CDR1 MGHDK, CDR2 SYGVNS. CDR3 length: 14 residues. Trimming shortened V by 1 base and J by 3 bases, and 7 bases separated the two germline ends. The variable domain in full, completed from reference TRBV25-1 and TRBJ2-1, reads EADIYQTPRYLVIGTGKKITLECSQTMGHDKMYWYQQDPGMELHLIHYSYGVNSTEKGDLSSESTVSRIRTEHFPLTLESARPSHTSQYLCASSEFGGYNEQFFGPGTRLTVL.

This chain connects TRBV7-9 to TRBJ2-7; 11 bases are shared with TRBD2. Looked up from germline, CDR1 is SEHNR and CDR2 is FQNEAQ (reference sequence). CDR3 length: 17 residues. Losses at the gene ends were 5 bases for V and 5 bases for J; bases not matched to a gene: 14. The CDR3 loop reads CASSPEVAGGPGHEQYF. The CDR3 DNA reads TGTGCCAGCAGCCCCGAAGTAGCGGGAGGGCCGGGCCACGAGCAGTACTTC.

The table lists this clone with a count of one. The chain recombines TRBV9 with TRBJ2-2; 7 bases are a match to TRBD1. Per the germline V gene, CDR1 is SGDLS and CDR2 is YYNGEE. The CDR3 consists of 15 residues. The junction had 2 bases not matched to a gene; V was cut back by 0 bases and J by 3 bases. The CDR3 sequence: CASSVGGQYTGELFF. The CDR3 region has the DNA TGTGCCAGCAGCGTAGGGGGACAGTACACCGGGGAGCTGTTTTTT.

This clone is medium-sized (0.01 to 0.1%) by share. The chain recombines TRBV5-6 with TRBJ2-5; a weak D match, TRBD2 (6 bases). V was cut by 4 bases and J by 5 bases, with 24 bases left in between. Germline lookup yields CDR1 SGHDT and CDR2 YYEEEE. This CDR3 comprises 17 residues. Here the CDR3 reads CASSPWGERGLRETQYF. As DNA, the CDR3 is TGTGCCAGCAGCCCGTGGGGGGAGAGGGGCTTGAGGGAGACCCAGTACTTC. The full variable domain, completed using reference TRBV5-6 and TRBJ2-5, is DAGVTQSPTHLIKTRGQQVTLRCSPKSGHDTVSWYQQALGQGPQFIFQYYEEEERQRGNFPDRFSGHQFPNYSSELNVNALLLGDSALYLCASSPWGERGLRETQYFGPGTRLLVL.

This sequence joins TRBV12-5 and TRBJ1-2; D is perhaps TRBD1 (5 bases). V dropped 0 bases and J dropped 10 bases, with 12 bases sitting between them. The germline V gene encodes CDR1 LGHNT and CDR2 FRNRAP. The CDR3 is made up of 13 amino acids. CDR3 protein: CASGLVQAGPYTF. CDR3 sequence (DNA): TGTGCTAGTGGTTTGGTACAGGCCGGGCCCTACACCTTC.

The table lists this clone with a few counts. This chain connects TRBV2 to TRBJ1-1; tentative D call: TRBD1 (5 bases). Looked up from germline, CDR1 is SNHLY and CDR2 is FYNNEI. Trimming removed 3 bases from V and 0 bases from J, with 11 bases in between. The CDR3 loop spans 15 amino acids. CDR3: CASSDPGTVNTEAFF. CDR3 nucleotides: TGTGCCAGCAGTGACCCCGGGACGGTGAACACTGAAGCTTTCTTT.

V is TRBV4-2 and J is TRBJ1-2; tentative D call: TRBD1 (6 bases). Looked up from germline, CDR1 is LGHNA and CDR2 is YNFKEQ. V was clipped by 5 bases and J by 3 bases, with 16 bases between them. CDR3 length equals 15 residues. The CDR3 here is CASSFFGGADYGYTF. The CDR3 coding sequence is TGTGCCAGCAGCTTTTTCGGGGGCGCGGACTATGGCTACACCTTC.